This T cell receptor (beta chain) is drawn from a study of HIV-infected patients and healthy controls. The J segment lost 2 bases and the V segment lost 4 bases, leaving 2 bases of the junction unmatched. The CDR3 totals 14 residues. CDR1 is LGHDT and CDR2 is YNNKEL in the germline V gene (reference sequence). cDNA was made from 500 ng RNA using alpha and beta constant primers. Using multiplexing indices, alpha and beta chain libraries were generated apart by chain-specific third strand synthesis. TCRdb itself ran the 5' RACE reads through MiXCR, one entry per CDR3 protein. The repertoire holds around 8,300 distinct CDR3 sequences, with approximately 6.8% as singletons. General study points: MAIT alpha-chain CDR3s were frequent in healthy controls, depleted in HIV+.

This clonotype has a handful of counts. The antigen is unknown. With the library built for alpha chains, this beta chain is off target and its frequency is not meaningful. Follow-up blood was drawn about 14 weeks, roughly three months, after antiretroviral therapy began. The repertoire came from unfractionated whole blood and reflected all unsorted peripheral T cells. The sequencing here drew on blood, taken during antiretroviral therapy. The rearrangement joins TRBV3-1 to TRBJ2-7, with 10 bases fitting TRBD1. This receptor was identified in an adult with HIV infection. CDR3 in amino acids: CASSPGQGPYEQYF. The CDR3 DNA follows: TGTGCCAGCAGCCCGGGACAGGGGCCCTACGAGCAGTACTTC.